The 19 T cell receptor beta chains presented below share a single source sample, sequenced in a study of human T cells and chemical hapten exposure. Time point given: patch test 1, 2 weeks after DPC sensitization. Treatment defined: therapeutic diphenylcyclopropenone sensitization with weekly scalp DPC. TCRdb reprocessed the RACE reads via MiXCR and lists one record per CDR3 protein. The data show roughly 180,000 distinct CDR3 sequences, about 14% seen once. The sample in question was whole blood, obtained in connection with sensitization to the hapten diphenylcyclopropenone (DPC). Receptors originate from a woman aged 25 to 39 with alopecia areata. Some clones in this sample may be carry-over from other donors' samples.

This clonotype was observed once. V gene TRBV6-6 combines with J gene TRBJ2-3; 8 nucleotides match TRBD2. V trimming: 6 bases; J trimming: 1 base; junction bases outside the gene matches: 9. The CDR3 is 16 residues long. Germline V gene sequence: CDR1 MNHNY, CDR2 SVGAGI (reference sequence). The CDR3 spells CASRPTGGGRTDTQYF. The CDR3 DNA sequence: TGTGCCAGCAGGCCGACTGGCGGGGGGCGCACAGATACGCAGTATTTT.

The J gene is TRBJ2-5, the V gene TRBV3-1; 8 bases fit TRBD1. Trimming took 4 bases from V and 3 from J; bases not matched to a gene: 7. Germline V CDR1 and CDR2: LGHDT, YNNKEL (reference sequence). CDR3 length equals 15 residues. This CDR3 is CASSRTGRGKETQYF. The CDR3 nucleotides read TGTGCCAGCAGCCGGACAGGGCGAGGAAAAGAGACCCAGTACTTC.

A few counts support this clonotype. The chain has TRBV20-1 and TRBJ1-1; 11 bases are a match to TRBD1. This CDR3 comprises 14 residues. From germline, CDR1 is DFQATT and CDR2 SNEGSKA (reference sequence). J lost 3 bases, V lost 4 bases, and 4 bases had no gene match. The CDR3 here is CSANPGQGDTEAFF. As DNA, the CDR3 is TGCAGTGCTAACCCGGGACAGGGGGACACTGAAGCTTTCTTT.

This clonotype was picked up a small number of times. The chain has TRBV7-2 and TRBJ2-1; TRBD2 matches 8 bases. Germline CDR1 and CDR2: SGHTA and FQGNSA. V lost 5 bases, J lost 8 bases, and 20 bases stayed unmatched. The CDR3 runs 18 residues. The chain's CDR3 is CASSPRWSAGGLDHEQFF. The CDR3 DNA follows: TGTGCCAGCAGCCCCCGGTGGAGCGCGGGGGGCCTGGATCATGAGCAGTTCTTC. Drawing the rest from reference TRBV7-2 and TRBJ2-1, the complete variable domain is GAGVSQSPSNKVTEKGKDVELRCDPISGHTALYWYRQSLGQGLEFLIYFQGNSAPDKSGLPSDRFSAERTGGSVSTLTIQRTQQEDSAVYLCASSPRWSAGGLDHEQFFGPGTRLTVL.

This clonotype was seen a few times. This sequence joins TRBV7-2 and TRBJ1-3, with 7 bases lining up with TRBD1. The germline CDR1 and CDR2 sequences are SGHTA and FQGNSA. This CDR3 contains 17 residues. V lost 1 base, J lost 2 bases, and 8 bases stayed unmatched. The CDR3 DNA follows: TGTGCCAGCAGCTTAGGACGCACAGGGGCTGCTGGAAACACCATATATTTT. Residues: CASSLGRTGAAGNTIYF.

This clonotype was seen more than once but under ten times. The rearrangement uses TRBV20-1 and TRBJ2-7, with a possible D match to TRBD2 (5 bases). Germline CDR1 is DFQATT and CDR2 is SNEGSKA (reference sequence). The CDR3 contains 12 residues. With 4 bases removed from V and 3 bases from J, the gap between germline ends came to 10 bases. The DNA of the CDR3 is TGCAGTGCTACTTTTGGGAGCTACGAGCAGTACTTC. Its protein product is CSATFGSYEQYF.

This clonotype occurred a few times. The genes are TRBV12-3 or TRBV12-4 and TRBJ2-1, with 10 bases identical to TRBD2. The J segment lost 8 bases and the V segment lost 2 bases, leaving 3 bases of the junction unmatched. This CDR3 is 14 amino acids long. The CDR3: CASSLSGGADEQFF. The CDR3 DNA sequence: TGTGCCAGCAGTTTAAGCGGGGGGGCCGATGAGCAGTTCTTC.

This clonotype was counted at least ten times. The J gene is TRBJ1-2, the V gene TRBV12-3 or TRBV12-4, with 11 bases aligning to TRBD1. The V segment lost 7 bases and the J segment 8 bases; nucleotides outside the gene matches: 6. This CDR3 is 13 amino acids long. CDR3 bases: TGTGCCAGCAACTTGGACAGGGGGCTCGGCTACACCTTC. This codes for CASNLDRGLGYTF.

V usage is TRBV27 and J usage is TRBJ1-6, with D perhaps TRBD1 (5 bases). The CDR3 length is 14 residues. Looked up from germline, CDR1 is MNHEY and CDR2 is SMNVEV (reference sequence). V shed 1 base and J shed 7 bases, with 8 bases lying between them. The CDR3, as DNA: TGTGCCAGCAGTTTATTAGGGGTCAATTCACCCCTCCACTTT. This sequence encodes CASSLLGVNSPLHF.

This clonotype was seen more than once but under ten times. This chain links TRBV29-1 with TRBJ1-2; D remains ambiguous. This CDR3 is 13 amino acids long. V lost 6 bases and J 2 bases, leaving 13 bases between the germline ends. Per the germline V gene, CDR1 is SQVTM and CDR2 is ANQGSEA. CDR3 sequence reads: CSVGSDTNYGYTF. The CDR3 region has the DNA TGCAGCGTGGGTTCCGATACAAACTATGGCTACACCTTC.

This clonotype was counted only a few times. The chain is built from TRBV6-4 and TRBJ1-1; D uncertain. CDR3 length: 13 residues. V was clipped by 3 bases and J by 6 bases, with 11 bases between them. CDR1 MRHNA and CDR2 SNTAGT come from the germline V gene. CDR3 amino acids: CASSEYNGAEAFF. As DNA, the CDR3 is TGTGCCAGCAGTGAGTACAATGGAGCTGAAGCTTTCTTT.

This clonotype was seen a few times. CDR3 region: CASSLFSGDEAFF. CDR3 in DNA: TGTGCCAGCAGCTTATTTTCGGGGGATGAAGCTTTCTTT. The J gene is TRBJ1-1, the V gene TRBV7-3; TRBD1 might be the D (5 bases). V lost 2 bases and J lost 7, with 11 bases in between. The CDR3 has 13 residues. Germline CDR1 SGHTA, CDR2 FQGTGA.

As regards this clonotype: Since the CDR3 does not end with the conserved phenylalanine or tryptophan, this likely comes from a read error. Because the CDR3's place on the DNA is in doubt, the DNA is left out and the CDR3 is given as listed by TCRdb. The chain links TRBV11-2 to TRBJ1-2; the table gives TRBD1 as D, unverified against the DNA. The germline CDR1 and CDR2 sequences are SGHAT and FQNNGV. The CDR3 is 13 amino acids in total, end residues counted. This chain's CDR3 is CASSHYGSTPLML.

This clonotype was observed a few times. The junction departs from the called germline gene at one end, perhaps through a read error. The chain combines TRBV4-3 with TRBJ2-7, with TRBD1 matching over 9 bases. From germline, CDR1 is LGHNA and CDR2 YSLEER. The CDR3 totals 16 residues. The CDR3 coding sequence is TGCGCCAGCAGCCGATCACCGGGACAGGGCTCCGACGAGCAGTACTTC. Translating it yields CASSRSPGQGSDEQYF.

The V and J genes are TRBV20-1 and TRBJ2-7; D remains ambiguous. CDR3 length: 11 residues. V lost 1 base, J lost 3 bases, and 4 bases lay in between. CDR1 DFQATT and CDR2 SNEGSKA come from the germline V gene (reference sequence). The CDR3 spells CSARGGYEQYF. The CDR3, as DNA: TGCAGTGCTAGAGGGGGCTACGAGCAGTACTTC.

This clonotype was found many times. This chain uses TRBV12-3 or TRBV12-4 with TRBJ1-2; D is undetermined. CDR3 length: 13 residues. The ends were cut back, 8 bases at V and 7 bases at J, with 17 bases in the middle. The CDR3 loop reads CASGDGDILGYTF. The CDR3 DNA follows: TGTGCCAGCGGTGATGGAGATATTCTTGGCTACACCTTC.

The chain uses TRBV9 and TRBJ2-3, with 9 bases identical to TRBD2. Germline trimming cut 0 bases from V and 2 bases from J; bases unmatched to any gene: 4. CDR1 and CDR2 from the germline V gene are SGDLS and YYNGEE. This CDR3 contains 16 residues. Here the CDR3 reads CASSVGRGGFTDTQYF. CDR3 sequence (DNA): TGTGCCAGCAGCGTAGGGCGGGGGGGCTTCACAGATACGCAGTATTTT.

This clonotype appeared many times. The J gene is TRBJ1-2, the V gene TRBV6-6, with D possibly matching TRBD1 (5 bases). The V end lost 1 base, the J end lost 4 bases, and 10 bases lay between the germline ends. This CDR3 is 14 amino acids long. CDR1 and CDR2 from the germline V gene are MNHNY and SVGAGI (reference sequence). The DNA for the CDR3 is TGTGCCAGCAGTTACTTAGGACAAAGCTATGGCTACACCTTC. Its protein is CASSYLGQSYGYTF.

This clonotype has more than one count but fewer than ten. The rearrangement uses TRBV5-1 and TRBJ2-2, with D perhaps matching TRBD1 (5 bases). The V gene lost 4 bases and the J gene lost 5 bases, with 12 bases spanning the gap. Germline V lookup: CDR1 SGHRS, CDR2 YFSETQ. The CDR3 runs to 14 residues. CDR3 sequence reads: CASSAQGWTGELFF. CDR3 sequence (DNA): TGCGCCAGCAGCGCCCAGGGATGGACCGGGGAGCTGTTTTTT. Complete variable domain (other parts from reference TRBV5-1 and TRBJ2-2): KAGVTQTPRYLIKTRGQQVTLSCSPISGHRSVSWYQQTPGQGLQFLFEYFSETQRNKGNFPGRFSGRQFSNSRSEMNVSTLELGDSALYLCASSAQGWTGELFFGEGSRLTVL.